This TCR beta chain was retrieved from a study of blood T cell repertoires in COVID-19. Across the whole study: Samples taken during acute and convalescent COVID-19 were collected in the United States, Italy and Spain. Sources were T cells, B-cell-depleted T cells, or PBMCs; the material itself was cDNA or gDNA.

How the authors handled the data: Quantification of nucleated cells was approximated via reference gene primer amplification. The protocol was immunoSEQ multiplex PCR, while the TCRdb copy is restricted to in-frame clones and leaves out a portion. V, J and clone size reflect that table, while D and trimming were determined from the DNA. The sample yields about 440,000 clones, around nine tenths seen once. The CDR3 contains 13 residues. Germline V CDR1 and CDR2: MNHEY, SMNVEV (reference sequence). V was pared by 11 bases and J by 2 bases, with 6 bases of the junction left unmatched. This chain connects TRBV27 to TRBJ1-5, with TRBD1 matching 7 bases. The TCR comes from a woman aged 30 to 39 with acute or convalescent COVID-19. Sequenced material: peripheral blood. CDR3 coding DNA: TGTGCCGGGACAGTTTGGTGCAATCAGCCCCAGCATTTT. This sequence encodes CAGTVWCNQPQHF.